This TCR beta chain was profiled in a study of blood T cell repertoires in COVID-19 (dated by TCRdb to 2018 to 2021). Study-wide context: Samples from collaborators originated in the United States, Italy and Spain and spanned both the acute and convalescent phases of COVID-19. The prospective study material was composed of cDNA or gDNA derived from T cells, B-cell-depleted T cells, or PBMCs. Subjects who had been exposed to COVID-19, were actively infected with it, or had recovered from it provided the deeply sampled blood TCRbeta repertoires that made up the dataset. The repertoires were made available in a free public database intended to serve as a resource for research on the immune response to SARS-CoV-2. The samples were drawn from the first 160 participants of the ongoing ImmuneRACE study and from about 1,200 subjects provided by 6 global collaborators. Sample metadata almost always included a de-identified subject ID, COVID-19 status, age in years and sex. Where HLA class I and class II types were available, the types were taken from metadata supplied by the sample provider, not from assay-based typing. The investigation overall reported the following: The amount of clinical and demographic metadata varied by source and participant and was provided uncurated.

Trimming removed 0 bases from V and 5 bases from J; the gene matches leave 9 bases unexplained. CDR1 and CDR2 are drawn from the germline V gene: KGHDR, SFDVKD. The CDR3 goes from the cysteine to the phenylalanine over 17 residues. Only the CDR3 DNA stays, 51 bases, in frame from base 1. The immunoSEQ Assay, a bias-controlled multiplex PCR, was used to amplify TCRbeta CDR3 regions from genomic DNA. The original pipeline was this. Nucleated cell counts per sample were estimated from amplification of reference gene primers within the assay. To quantify the absolute abundance of each unique TCRbeta CDR3 rearrangement, sequence reads were collapsed and filtered. Productive Simpson clonality was computed per sample as the square root of Simpson's diversity index over productive rearrangements. The table comes from immuneACCESS by way of TCRdb, which keeps in-frame sequences with V and J called. Part of the clones is missing from these tables; in studies checked, under half for an unresolved V gene and the rest for unknown reasons. V, J and clone size derive from that table, while D and trimming were established from the DNA sequence. The sample table shows about 150,000 clones, and roughly 90% are seen once. The ten largest account for under 4.5% of the sample.

Each collaborating institution followed its own protocols to collect whole blood in K2EDTA tubes. For TCRbeta analysis, collaborators shipped samples in one of three forms: frozen whole blood, isolated PBMCs, or DNA extracted from either of those sample types. Remarks on this clone: Its antigen is currently not known. Base quality data are lacking; no much larger clone is found one base away.

Source material: peripheral blood. The TCR sequence derives from a woman aged 70 to 79 with acute or convalescent COVID-19. The V gene is TRBV24-1 and the J gene is TRBJ2-1; the central 7 bases match TRBD1. The DNA is TGTGCCACCAGTGATTTGCCGACAGGGACGCCCCACAATGAGCAGTTCTTC. Its product reads: CATSDLPTGTPHNEQFF.